This T cell receptor beta chain was captured in a study of blood T cell repertoires in COVID-19. Participants were aged roughly 18 to 95 years, lived in 20 to 25 US areas, and enrolled virtually. In the original analysis: Amplified reference gene primers provided the basis for estimating nucleated cell counts. Some clones are missing from TCRdb's copy, which holds only in-frame ones; the method was immunoSEQ multiplex PCR. V, J and clone size reflect that table, while D and trimming were determined from the DNA. The data hold around 200,000 clones, with roughly 90% observed a single time. The CDR3 totals 12 residues. The germline V and J ends were trimmed by 1 base and 12 bases, with 10 bases remaining between them. Per germline, CDR1 LNHNV and CDR2 YYDKDF (reference sequence).

The source is a man aged 18 to 29 with acute COVID-19. Sequencing was done on a sample of PBMCs or T cells enriched from blood (not recorded which). The rearrangement links TRBV15 to TRBJ2-1; D is unclear. The CDR3 region is CATSRGSFAQFF. In DNA form, the CDR3 reads TGTGCCACCAGCAGAGGTAGTTTTGCGCAGTTCTTC.